A selection of T cell receptor beta chains follows, all from one sample in a study of identical twins' blood T cells. TCRdb redid the calling of the 5' RACE reads with MiXCR, one entry per CDR3 protein. The sample includes 400,000 or so distinct CDR3 sequences, over 25% seen only once; the top ten take 5.5% to 6.5%. The sample was PBMCs. The receptors stem from a woman between 18 and 55 years old in good health. Both conserved end residues are part of each CDR3.

v_gene	j_gene	CDR3aa
TRBV5-1	TRBJ2-1	CASSFKDGVNDNEQFF
TRBV12-3/TRBV12-4	TRBJ1-1	CASSLGSIQGSFF
TRBV20-1	TRBJ2-2	CSARGENTGELFF
TRBV6-4	TRBJ2-1	CASSDSPSEYNEQFF
TRBV12-3/TRBV12-4	TRBJ2-5	CASRDNGDYQETQYF
TRBV6-2/TRBV6-3	TRBJ2-3	CASSRLAGRDTQYF
TRBV20-1	TRBJ2-3	CSALVGGTDTQYF
TRBV18	TRBJ1-2	CASSPPKPGDYGYTF
TRBV7-8	TRBJ1-5	CASSTTEGNQPQHF
TRBV7-8	TRBJ2-7	CAGSLEANYEQYF
TRBV20-1	TRBJ2-3	CSARGSGGHTDTQYF
TRBV11-2	TRBJ2-1	CASSTAGEQFF
TRBV29-1	TRBJ1-5	CSVSMGGPNQPQHF
TRBV19	TRBJ2-1	CASSMRYEQFF
TRBV20-1	TRBJ2-5	CSALEGLQHPETQYF
TRBV19	TRBJ2-1	CASSISRVDEQFF
TRBV28	TRBJ2-7	CASSLRDTIEEQYF
TRBV20-1	TRBJ2-3	CSATQGVSTDTQYF
TRBV4-3	TRBJ2-5	CASSQDLGEAGTQYF
TRBV7-9	TRBJ2-7	CASSPLEGYEQYF
TRBV7-8	TRBJ1-1	CASSGPGEAGTDAFF
TRBV7-9	TRBJ1-3	CASSLATDSSGNTIYF
TRBV29-1	TRBJ2-1	CSVIGLAGGNNYNEQFF
TRBV20-1	TRBJ1-6	CSARGGGEYSPLHF
TRBV2	TRBJ1-3	CASSPLTAGNTIYF
TRBV5-8	TRBJ1-5	CAGSQPGQGSYPQHF
TRBV24-1	TRBJ2-1	CATSDPSGRRGEQFF
TRBV15	TRBJ2-1	CATSPGQVGSYNEQFF
TRBV28	TRBJ2-1	CATRRDPYNEQFF
TRBV6-2/TRBV6-3	TRBJ1-2	CASSYRDGYTF
TRBV5-1	TRBJ2-2	CASSLVSVRGTGELFF
TRBV6-5	TRBJ2-2	CASSSGGTGELFF
TRBV7-9	TRBJ2-3	CASSLGTSNKADTQYF
TRBV2	TRBJ1-1	CASSAPGNPLPISFF
TRBV6-5	TRBJ2-3	CASSYPGADTQYF
TRBV2	TRBJ1-2	CASQDRDYGYTF
TRBV19	TRBJ1-5	CASSMTGVYAWPQHF
TRBV14	TRBJ2-1	CASSQDYSQFF
TRBV29-1	TRBJ2-3	CSSTDGLSAGTQYF
TRBV12-5	TRBJ1-1	CASGFGTEAFF